The clone carrying this T cell receptor (beta chain) occurred a few times. The sample belongs to a study of shared clonotypes between healthy human individuals. V trimming: 1 base; J trimming: 4 bases; junction bases outside the gene matches: 4. The CDR3 has 16 residues. Germline CDR1 and CDR2: LGHNA and YNFKEQ. Deep-level running was used for the assay. For each subset, genomic DNA was distributed in equal portions over several immunoSEQ plates. TCRdb's copy holds only in-frame clones and misses some; the assay was immunoSEQ multiplex PCR. Among 530,000 or so clones listed, about three quarters were seen once.

The V and J genes are TRBV4-2 and TRBJ2-2; 9 bases align to TRBD2. Sequencing used PBMCs. This receptor was obtained from a middle-aged woman in good health. Some clones in this sample may be carry-over from other donors' samples. CDR3 in amino acids: CASSQGAGGVTGELFF. The CDR3 DNA follows: TGTGCCAGCAGCCAAGGAGCGGGAGGTGTCACCGGGGAGCTGTTTTTT.